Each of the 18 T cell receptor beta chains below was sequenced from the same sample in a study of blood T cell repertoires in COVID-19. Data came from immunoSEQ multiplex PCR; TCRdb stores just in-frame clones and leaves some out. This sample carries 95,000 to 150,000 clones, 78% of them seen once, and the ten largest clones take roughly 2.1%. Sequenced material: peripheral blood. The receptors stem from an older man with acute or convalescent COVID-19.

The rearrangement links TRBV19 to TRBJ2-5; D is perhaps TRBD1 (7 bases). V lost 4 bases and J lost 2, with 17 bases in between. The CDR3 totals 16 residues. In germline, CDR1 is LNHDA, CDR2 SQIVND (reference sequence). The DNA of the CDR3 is TGTGCCAGTAGTACGCGGGACAGCGTAGAACAAGAGACCCAGTACTTC. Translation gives CASSTRDSVEQETQYF.

The chain's CDR3 is CASSLRGPGANEKLFF. Written as DNA, the CDR3 is TGCGCCAGCAGCCTCAGGGGGCCGGGGGCTAATGAAAAACTGTTTTTT. The chain is built from TRBV5-1 and TRBJ1-4; 8 bases are a match to TRBD1. The trim removed 4 bases at V and 3 bases at J, leaving 8 bases unmatched. This CDR3 has 16 amino acids. Germline values: CDR1 SGHRS, CDR2 YFSETQ.

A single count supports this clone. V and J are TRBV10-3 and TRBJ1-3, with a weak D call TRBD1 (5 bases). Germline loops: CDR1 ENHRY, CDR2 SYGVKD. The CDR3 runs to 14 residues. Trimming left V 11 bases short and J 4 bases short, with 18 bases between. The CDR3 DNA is TGTGCCTCGGGGTCGGGGGATACGGGAAACACCATATATTTT. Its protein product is CASGSGDTGNTIYF.

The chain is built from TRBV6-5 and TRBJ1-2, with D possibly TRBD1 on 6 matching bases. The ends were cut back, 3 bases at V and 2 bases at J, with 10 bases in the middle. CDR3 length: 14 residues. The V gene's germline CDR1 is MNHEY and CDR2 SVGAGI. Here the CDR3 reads CASSYNRVNYGYTF. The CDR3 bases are TGTGCCAGCAGTTATAACAGGGTGAACTATGGCTACACCTTC.

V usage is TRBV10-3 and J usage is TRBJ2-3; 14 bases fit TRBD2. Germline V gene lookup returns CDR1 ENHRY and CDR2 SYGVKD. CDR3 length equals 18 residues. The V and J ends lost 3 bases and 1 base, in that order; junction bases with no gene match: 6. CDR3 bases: TGTGCCATCAGTGACCCCGGGACTAGCGGGGGCCGCACAGATACGCAGTATTTT. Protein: CAISDPGTSGGRTDTQYF.

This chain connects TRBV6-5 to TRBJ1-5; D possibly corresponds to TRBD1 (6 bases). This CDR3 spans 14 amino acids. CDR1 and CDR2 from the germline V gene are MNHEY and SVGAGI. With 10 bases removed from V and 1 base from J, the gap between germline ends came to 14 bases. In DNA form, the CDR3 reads TGTGCCATACTACAGGGCGGGAGCAATCAGCCCCAGCATTTT. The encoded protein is CAILQGGSNQPQHF.

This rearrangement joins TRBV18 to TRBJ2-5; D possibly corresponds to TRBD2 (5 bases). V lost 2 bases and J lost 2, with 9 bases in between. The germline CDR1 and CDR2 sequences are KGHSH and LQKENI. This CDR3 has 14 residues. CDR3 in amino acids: CASSPRRTQETQYF. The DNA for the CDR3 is TGTGCCAGCTCACCAAGGCGGACTCAAGAGACCCAGTACTTC.

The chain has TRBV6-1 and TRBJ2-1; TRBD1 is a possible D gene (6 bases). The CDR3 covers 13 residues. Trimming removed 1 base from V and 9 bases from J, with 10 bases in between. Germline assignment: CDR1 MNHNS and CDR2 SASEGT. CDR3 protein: CASSEEGVSEQFF. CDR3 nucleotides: TGTGCCAGCAGTGAAGAGGGGGTAAGTGAGCAGTTCTTC.

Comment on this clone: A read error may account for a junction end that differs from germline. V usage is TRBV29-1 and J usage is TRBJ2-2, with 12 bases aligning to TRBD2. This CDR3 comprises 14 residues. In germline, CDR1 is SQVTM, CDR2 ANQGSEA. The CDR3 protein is CSVWTSGNIGELFF. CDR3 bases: TGCAGCGTTTGGACTAGCGGGAACATCGGGGAGCTGTTTTTT.

CDR3 sequence reads: CSVQPTQSPGGHGYTF. CDR3 nucleotides: TGCAGCGTACAACCAACACAATCCCCAGGGGGACATGGCTACACCTTC. The rearrangement joins TRBV29-1 to TRBJ1-2; 7 bases line up with TRBD1. Germline V CDR1 and CDR2: SQVTM, ANQGSEA. The CDR3 consists of 16 residues. J gave up 6 bases and V 6 bases, and 19 bases lay outside the gene matches.

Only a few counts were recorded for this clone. The CDR3 here is CASSLVGGNEQYF. The CDR3, as DNA: TGTGCCAGCAGCTTGGTAGGCGGGAACGAGCAGTACTTC. The J gene is TRBJ2-7, the V gene TRBV5-4; possible D gene TRBD2, 6 bases. CDR3 size: 13 residues. The germline V gene has CDR1 SGHNT and CDR2 YYREEE (reference sequence). Trimming stripped 0 bases from V and 5 bases from J, with 9 bases between.

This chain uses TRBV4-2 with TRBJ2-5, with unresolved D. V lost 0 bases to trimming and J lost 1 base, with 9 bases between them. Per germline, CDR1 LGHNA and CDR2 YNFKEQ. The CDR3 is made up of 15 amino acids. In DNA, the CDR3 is TGTGCCAGCAGCCAAGAGAGGCAGTCCCAAGAGACCCAGTACTTC. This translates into CASSQERQSQETQYF.

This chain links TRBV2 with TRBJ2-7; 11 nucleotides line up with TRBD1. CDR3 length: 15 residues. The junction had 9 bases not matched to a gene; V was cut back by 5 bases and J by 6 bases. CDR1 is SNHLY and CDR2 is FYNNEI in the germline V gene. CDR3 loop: CASSKTGTGGSEQYF. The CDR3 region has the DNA TGTGCCAGCAGTAAAACCGGGACAGGGGGTTCCGAGCAGTACTTC.

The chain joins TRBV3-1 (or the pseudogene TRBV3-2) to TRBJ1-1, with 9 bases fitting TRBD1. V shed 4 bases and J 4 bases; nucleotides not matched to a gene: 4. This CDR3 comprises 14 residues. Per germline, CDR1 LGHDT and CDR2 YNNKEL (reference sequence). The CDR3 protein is CASSPTGGITEAFF. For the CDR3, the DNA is TGTGCCAGCAGCCCGACAGGGGGTATCACTGAAGCTTTCTTT.

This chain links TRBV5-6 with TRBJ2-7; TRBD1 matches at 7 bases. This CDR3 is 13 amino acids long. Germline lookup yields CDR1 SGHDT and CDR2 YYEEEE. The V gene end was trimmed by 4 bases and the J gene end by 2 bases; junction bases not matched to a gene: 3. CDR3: CASSGDSTYEQYF. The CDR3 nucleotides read TGTGCCAGCAGCGGGGACAGCACCTACGAGCAGTACTTC.

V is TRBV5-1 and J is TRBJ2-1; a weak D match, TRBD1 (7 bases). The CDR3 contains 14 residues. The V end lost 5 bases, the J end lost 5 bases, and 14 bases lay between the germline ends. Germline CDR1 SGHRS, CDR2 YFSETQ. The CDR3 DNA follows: TGCGCCAGCAGTCCCCTCAGGGGGGACAATGAGCAGTTCTTC. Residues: CASSPLRGDNEQFF.

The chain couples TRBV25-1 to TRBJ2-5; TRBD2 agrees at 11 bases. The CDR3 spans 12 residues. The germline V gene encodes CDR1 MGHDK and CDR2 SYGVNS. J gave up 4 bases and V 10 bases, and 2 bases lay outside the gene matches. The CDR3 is CAIGTSGETQYF. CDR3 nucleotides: TGTGCCATCGGGACTAGCGGAGAGACCCAGTACTTC.

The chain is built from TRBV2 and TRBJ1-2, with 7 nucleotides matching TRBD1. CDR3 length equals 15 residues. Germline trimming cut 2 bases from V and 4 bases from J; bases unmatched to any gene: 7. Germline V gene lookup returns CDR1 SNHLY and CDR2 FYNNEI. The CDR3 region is CASSELRQGGYGYTF. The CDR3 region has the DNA TGTGCCAGCAGTGAACTTAGACAGGGTGGCTATGGCTACACCTTC.